The 27 T cell receptor beta chains reported below all come from one sample, sequenced in a study of shared clonotypes between healthy human individuals. TCRdb's copy holds only in-frame clones and misses some; the assay was immunoSEQ multiplex PCR. The sample includes roughly 2,300,000 clones, 85% to 95% of them seen just once. Input material: naive CD4+ T cells from PBMCs. This sample's subset: CD45RA+ positively selected. The receptors were sampled from a man aged 18 to 30 in good health. Some clones in this sample may be carry-over from other donors' samples.

The chain carries TRBV5-1 and TRBJ2-7; TRBD1 aligns across 9 bases. V lost 3 bases and J lost 2; bases outside the gene matches: 9. Germline values: CDR1 SGHRS, CDR2 YFSETQ. The CDR3 contains 16 residues. Here the CDR3 DNA reads TGCGCCAGCAGCTCTTTCGGGACAGGGTCCGCCTACGAGCAGTACTTC. Its translation: CASSSFGTGSAYEQYF. Full variable domain (outside the CDR3, taken from reference TRBV5-1 and TRBJ2-7): KAGVTQTPRYLIKTRGQQVTLSCSPISGHRSVSWYQQTPGQGLQFLFEYFSETQRNKGNFPGRFSGRQFSNSRSEMNVSTLELGDSALYLCASSSFGTGSAYEQYFGPGTRLTVT.

V is TRBV5-1 and J is TRBJ2-2; 7 nucleotides line up with TRBD2. The CDR3 runs to 15 residues. The ends lost 9 bases at V and 0 bases at J; junction bases unmatched: 8. Germline CDR1 reads SGHRS; CDR2 reads YFSETQ. The CDR3 protein is CATSVAGANTGELFF. CDR3 sequence (DNA): TGCGCCACCTCTGTGGCGGGAGCGAACACCGGGGAGCTGTTTTTT.

The chain couples TRBV7-3 to TRBJ2-5, with 7 bases matching TRBD1. This CDR3 comprises 13 residues. With V trimmed by 4 bases and J by 3 bases, 2 bases remained unmatched. Germline V CDR1 and CDR2: SGHTA, FQGTGA. CDR3 sequence reads: CASSYDREETQYF. CDR3 DNA sequence: TGTGCCAGCAGCTATGACAGGGAAGAGACCCAGTACTTC.

The V call is TRBV5-4, the J call TRBJ2-5, with TRBD2 matching 8 bases. CDR1 and CDR2 (germline): SGHNT, YYREEE (reference sequence). With V trimmed by 4 bases and J by 5 bases, 4 bases remained unmatched. The CDR3 has 13 residues. CDR3 sequence: CASSGAGVETQYF. In DNA form, the CDR3 reads TGTGCCAGCAGCGGAGCGGGAGTCGAGACCCAGTACTTC.

The gene calls are TRBV19 and TRBJ2-1; a possible D gene is TRBD2 (6 bases). The CDR3 is 13 residues long. CDR1 and CDR2 (germline): LNHDA, SQIVND (reference sequence). The V end lost 4 bases, the J end lost 7 bases, and 11 bases lay between the germline ends. DNA of the CDR3: TGTGCCAGTAGTAGGGACTTCGGAAATGAGCAGTTCTTC. Its protein is CASSRDFGNEQFF.

The rearrangement joins TRBV5-6 to TRBJ1-5, with D possibly matching TRBD1 (5 bases). From germline, CDR1 is SGHDT and CDR2 YYEEEE. CDR3 length: 15 amino acids. The V end was cut by 0 bases, the J end by 1 base, with 8 bases between. CDR3 nucleotides: TGTGCCAGCAGCTTGGTTGGGGGGAGCAATCAGCCCCAGCATTTT. Protein product: CASSLVGGSNQPQHF.

In regard to this clone: Other DNA sequences from this sample encode an identical CDR3 as well. This chain joins TRBV19 and TRBJ2-5; D remains ambiguous. Per the germline V gene, CDR1 is LNHDA and CDR2 is SQIVND (reference sequence). The CDR3 consists of 12 residues. With 3 bases removed from V and 3 bases from J, the gap between germline ends came to 5 bases. Here the CDR3 reads CASSIREETQYF. The CDR3 bases are TGTGCCAGTAGTATCCGCGAAGAGACCCAGTACTTC.

CDR3 sequence reads: CASSLGGIQGLQETQYF. DNA for the CDR3: TGTGCCAGCAGTTTAGGGGGAATACAGGGACTCCAAGAGACCCAGTACTTC. This chain uses TRBV28 with TRBJ2-5; tentatively, D is TRBD1 or TRBD2 (6 bases each). The CDR3 runs to 17 residues. CDR1 is MDHEN, CDR2 SYDVKM, per germline. Trimming cost V 2 bases and J 1 base, with 17 bases left between them.

The chain joins TRBV28 to TRBJ1-2; the D is unclear. Germline V gene sequence: CDR1 MDHEN, CDR2 SYDVKM. CDR3 length: 15 residues. The V and J ends lost 5 bases and 5 bases respectively, with 18 bases between them. CDR3 bases: TGTGCCAGCAGTCCAACAATCCGGGAGAAGTATGGCTACACCTTC. Its translation: CASSPTIREKYGYTF.

The gene calls are TRBV13 and TRBJ2-5; 7 nucleotides align to TRBD1. Looked up from germline, CDR1 is PRHDT and CDR2 is FYEKMQ (reference sequence). J was trimmed by 3 bases and V by 6 bases; bases with no gene match: 10. This CDR3 has 15 residues. CDR3 sequence reads: CASSISGDREETQYF. DNA of the CDR3: TGTGCCAGCAGTATTAGTGGGGACAGAGAAGAGACCCAGTACTTC.

The chain uses TRBV4-2 and TRBJ2-3; D is perhaps TRBD2 (6 bases). This CDR3 has 17 residues. Germline V gene sequence: CDR1 LGHNA, CDR2 YNFKEQ. V lost 0 bases to trimming and J lost 1 base, with 14 bases between them. The DNA of the CDR3 is TGTGCCAGCAGCCAAGATGTGGTAGCGGAAGGCACAGATACGCAGTATTTT. Encoded protein: CASSQDVVAEGTDTQYF.

The rearrangement uses TRBV28 and TRBJ2-5, with 10 bases identical to TRBD1. The CDR3 runs to 14 residues. V lost 5 bases, J lost 4 bases, and 4 bases stayed unmatched. Germline V gene lookup returns CDR1 MDHEN and CDR2 SYDVKM. CDR3 region: CASSPGDRGETQYF. As DNA, the CDR3 is TGTGCCAGCAGTCCCGGGGACAGGGGAGAGACCCAGTACTTC.

The J gene is TRBJ2-3, the V gene TRBV4-1; TRBD2 matches 9 bases. V lost 0 bases, J lost 4 bases, and 5 bases stayed unmatched. This CDR3 has 16 residues. Germline lookup yields CDR1 MGHRA and CDR2 YSYEKL. The CDR3 here is CASSQEGTSMADTQYF. The CDR3 nucleotides are TGCGCCAGCAGCCAAGAAGGGACTAGCATGGCAGATACGCAGTATTTT.

The chain carries TRBV28 and TRBJ1-1; the D is unclear. In germline, CDR1 is MDHEN, CDR2 SYDVKM. The V and J ends lost 8 bases and 3 bases respectively, with 16 bases between them. The CDR3 contains 14 residues. In nucleotides, the CDR3 is TGTGCCAGCCAGAAAACCCCTCGGTACACTGAAGCTTTCTTT. Protein: CASQKTPRYTEAFF.

The CDR3 protein is CASLVGASETQYF. The CDR3 region has the DNA TGTGCCAGCTTGGTGGGGGCAAGTGAGACCCAGTACTTC. This chain links TRBV7-9 with TRBJ2-5; TRBD1 might be the D (6 bases). Germline V gene lookup returns CDR1 SEHNR and CDR2 FQNEAQ (reference sequence). CDR3 length equals 13 residues. The ends were cut back, 8 bases at V and 5 bases at J, with 15 bases in the middle. The full variable domain, with the rest looked up from reference TRBV7-9 and TRBJ2-5, is DTGVSQNPRHKITKRGQNVTFRCDPISEHNRLYWYRQTLGQGPEFLTYFQNEAQLEKSRLLSDRFSAERPKGSFSTLEIQRTEQGDSAMYLCASLVGASETQYFGPGTRLLVL.

The rearrangement uses TRBV10-1 and TRBJ2-3, with TRBD1 identical over 7 bases. Trimming removed 2 bases from V and 0 bases from J; junction bases left unmatched: 2. CDR3 size: 15 residues. The germline V gene has CDR1 WNHNN and CDR2 SYGVQD (reference sequence). The CDR3 coding sequence is TGCGCCAGCAGTGAGGGACAGGCTAGCACAGATACGCAGTATTTT. This codes for CASSEGQASTDTQYF.

CDR3 amino acids: CASTISTYEQYF. In DNA, the CDR3 is TGTGCCAGCACGATCAGCACATACGAGCAGTACTTC. This sequence joins TRBV7-9 and TRBJ2-7, with no clear D. This CDR3 region has 12 residues. V dropped 7 bases and J dropped 4 bases, with 11 bases sitting between them. Per germline, CDR1 SEHNR and CDR2 FQNEAQ (reference sequence).

This clone was detected only once. The gene calls are TRBV7-9 and TRBJ2-2, with 9 bases fitting TRBD2. V lost 3 bases and J lost 7; bases outside the gene matches: 3. The CDR3 extends over 14 amino acids. The germline CDR1 and CDR2 sequences are SEHNR and FQNEAQ (reference sequence). Written as DNA, the CDR3 is TGTGCCAGCAGCTTTTTTAGCGGGAGCGGGGAGCTGTTTTTT. Its protein is CASSFFSGSGELFF. Drawing the rest from reference TRBV7-9 and TRBJ2-2, the complete variable domain is DTGVSQNPRHKITKRGQNVTFRCDPISEHNRLYWYRQTLGQGPEFLTYFQNEAQLEKSRLLSDRFSAERPKGSFSTLEIQRTEQGDSAMYLCASSFFSGSGELFFGEGSRLTVL.

This chain connects TRBV11-2 to TRBJ2-5; weak D call: TRBD2 (5 bases). Trimming shortened V by 0 bases and J by 10 bases, and 15 bases separated the two germline ends. This CDR3 has 14 residues. Germline values: CDR1 SGHAT, CDR2 FQNNGV. This chain's CDR3 is CASSLEVARRGQYF. As DNA, the CDR3 is TGTGCCAGCAGCTTAGAGGTGGCTCGCCGGGGCCAGTACTTC.

As concerns this clone: Additional DNA sequences in this sample encode the identical CDR3. The J gene is TRBJ2-7, the V gene TRBV5-1; TRBD2 matches at 10 bases. V lost 2 bases to trimming and J lost 0 bases; unmatched junction nucleotides: 2. CDR1 and CDR2 from the germline V gene are SGHRS and YFSETQ. This CDR3 comprises 15 residues. The CDR3 DNA follows: TGCGCCAGCAGCTTAGCTAGCGGGAGCTCCTACGAGCAGTACTTC. Translation: CASSLASGSSYEQYF.

This clone has just one count. Other DNA sequences in this specimen translate into the identical CDR3. The rearrangement links TRBV7-2 to TRBJ1-5; the D is unclear. The germline V and J ends were trimmed by 1 base and 6 bases, with 7 bases remaining between them. Germline assignment: CDR1 SGHTA and CDR2 FQGNSA. The CDR3 contains 13 residues. The CDR3 DNA sequence: TGTGCCAGCAGCTTAGGGGCCGGTCAGCCCCAGCATTTT. It codes for CASSLGAGQPQHF.

The V and J genes are TRBV28 and TRBJ1-6; a possible D gene is TRBD1 (5 bases). The ends were cut back, 3 bases at V and 10 bases at J, with 19 bases in the middle. CDR3 size: 16 residues. Looked up from germline, CDR1 is MDHEN and CDR2 is SYDVKM. CDR3 DNA: TGTGCCAGCAGTTTCGTGGGGCGAGTCGTGGGCTCACCCCTCCACTTT. Encoded protein: CASSFVGRVVGSPLHF.

The chain couples TRBV5-1 to TRBJ2-1, with D perhaps matching TRBD1 (5 bases). V lost 4 bases to trimming and J lost 1 base, with 15 bases between them. The CDR3 extends over 16 amino acids. Germline V lookup: CDR1 SGHRS, CDR2 YFSETQ. Here the CDR3 reads CASSPGSGISYNEQFF. In DNA form, the CDR3 reads TGCGCCAGCAGCCCAGGGTCAGGGATTTCCTACAATGAGCAGTTCTTC.

The chain uses TRBV6-5 and TRBJ1-4; the D gene is possibly TRBD1 (5 bases). Trimming stripped 8 bases from V and 5 bases from J, with 15 bases between. CDR1 is MNHEY and CDR2 is SVGAGI in the germline V gene. This CDR3 is built from 14 residues. In DNA, the CDR3 is TGTGCCAGCGGGGGGACTGGGGGGAATGAAAAACTGTTTTTT. Protein product: CASGGTGGNEKLFF.

This chain's CDR3 is CASSRPKQPQHF. The CDR3 DNA is TGTGCCAGCAGTCGCCCTAAACAGCCCCAGCATTTT. The chain couples TRBV6-6 to TRBJ1-5; D ambiguous. The CDR3 length is 12 residues. V was trimmed by 5 bases and J by 7 bases, leaving 9 bases between them. CDR1 and CDR2 (germline): MNHNY, SVGAGI (reference sequence).

The V call is TRBV7-8, the J call TRBJ2-4; a weak D match, TRBD2 (6 bases). The CDR3 has 14 amino acids. Germline-derived CDR1 and CDR2 are SGHVS and FQNEAQ. V was clipped by 5 bases and J by 6 bases, with 14 bases between them. Here the CDR3 DNA reads TGTGCCAGCAGCCCCGCCACCGGGGGAAACATTCAGTACTTC. Encoded protein: CASSPATGGNIQYF.

V usage is TRBV7-2 and J usage is TRBJ2-7; D might be TRBD2 (6 bases). The CDR3 is 12 residues long. Germline V gene data show CDR1 as SGHTA and CDR2 as FQGNSA. Trimming removed 10 bases from V and 4 bases from J, with 14 bases in between. DNA of the CDR3: TGTGCCATAACCAGCGGGTATTACGAGCAGTACTTC. Translating it yields CAITSGYYEQYF.